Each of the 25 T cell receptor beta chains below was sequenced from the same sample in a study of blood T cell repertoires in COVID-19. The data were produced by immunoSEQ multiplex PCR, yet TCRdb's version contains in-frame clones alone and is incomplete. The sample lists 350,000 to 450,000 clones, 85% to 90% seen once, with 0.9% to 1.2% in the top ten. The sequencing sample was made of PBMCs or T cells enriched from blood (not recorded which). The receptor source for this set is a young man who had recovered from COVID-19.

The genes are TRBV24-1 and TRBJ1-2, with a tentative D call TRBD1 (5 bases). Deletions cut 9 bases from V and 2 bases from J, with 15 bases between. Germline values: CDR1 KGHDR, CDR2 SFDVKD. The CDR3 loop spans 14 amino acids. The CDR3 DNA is TGTGCCACCTCGGACATCGGGCAGAACTATGGCTACACCTTC. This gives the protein CATSDIGQNYGYTF.

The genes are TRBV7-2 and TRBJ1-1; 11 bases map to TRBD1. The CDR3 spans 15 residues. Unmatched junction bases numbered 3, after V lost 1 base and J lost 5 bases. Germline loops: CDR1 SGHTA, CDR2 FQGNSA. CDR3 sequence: CASSLGGTGGTEAFF. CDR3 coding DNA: TGTGCCAGCAGCTTAGGCGGGACAGGGGGGACTGAAGCTTTCTTT. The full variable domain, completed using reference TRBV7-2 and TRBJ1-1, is GAGVSQSPSNKVTEKGKDVELRCDPISGHTALYWYRQSLGQGLEFLIYFQGNSAPDKSGLPSDRFSAERTGGSVSTLTIQRTQQEDSAVYLCASSLGGTGGTEAFFGQGTRLTVV.

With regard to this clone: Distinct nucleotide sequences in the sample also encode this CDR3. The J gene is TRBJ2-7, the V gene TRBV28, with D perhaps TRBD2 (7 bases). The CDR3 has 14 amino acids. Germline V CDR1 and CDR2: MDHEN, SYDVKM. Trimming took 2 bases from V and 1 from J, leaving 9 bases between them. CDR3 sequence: CASSLRGGSYEQYF. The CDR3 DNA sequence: TGTGCCAGCAGTTTAAGGGGGGGATCCTACGAGCAGTACTTC.

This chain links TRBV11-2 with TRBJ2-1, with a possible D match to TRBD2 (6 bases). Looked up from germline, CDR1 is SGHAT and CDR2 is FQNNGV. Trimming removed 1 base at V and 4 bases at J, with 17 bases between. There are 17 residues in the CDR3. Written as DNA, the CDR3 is TGTGCCAGCAGCTTAGTGGGAGGAGGCAATTTGTACAATGAGCAGTTCTTC. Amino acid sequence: CASSLVGGGNLYNEQFF.

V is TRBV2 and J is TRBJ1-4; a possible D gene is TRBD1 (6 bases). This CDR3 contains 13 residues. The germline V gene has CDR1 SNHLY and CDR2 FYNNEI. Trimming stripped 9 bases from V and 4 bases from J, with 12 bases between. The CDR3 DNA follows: TGTGCCAGTTACAGGGCCAATAATGAAAAACTGTTTTTT. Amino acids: CASYRANNEKLFF.

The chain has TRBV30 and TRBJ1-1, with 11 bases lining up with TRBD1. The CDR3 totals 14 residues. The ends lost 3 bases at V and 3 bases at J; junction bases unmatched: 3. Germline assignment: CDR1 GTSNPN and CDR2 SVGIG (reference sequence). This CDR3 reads CAWRDRGRYTEAFF. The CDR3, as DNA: TGTGCCTGGAGGGACAGGGGGCGGTACACTGAAGCTTTCTTT.

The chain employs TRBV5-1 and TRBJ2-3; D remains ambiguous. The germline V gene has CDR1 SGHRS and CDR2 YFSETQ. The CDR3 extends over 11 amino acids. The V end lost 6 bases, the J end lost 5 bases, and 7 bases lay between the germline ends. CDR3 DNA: TGCGCCAGCAAAGCTGAAGATACGCAGTATTTT. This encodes CASKAEDTQYF. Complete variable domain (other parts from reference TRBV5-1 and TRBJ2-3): KAGVTQTPRYLIKTRGQQVTLSCSPISGHRSVSWYQQTPGQGLQFLFEYFSETQRNKGNFPGRFSGRQFSNSRSEMNVSTLELGDSALYLCASKAEDTQYFGPGTRLTVL.

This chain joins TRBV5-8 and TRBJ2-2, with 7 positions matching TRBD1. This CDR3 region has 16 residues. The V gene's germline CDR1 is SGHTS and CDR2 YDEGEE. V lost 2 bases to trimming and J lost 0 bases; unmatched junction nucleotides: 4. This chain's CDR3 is CASSFHRGANTGELFF. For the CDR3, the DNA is TGTGCCAGCAGCTTTCACAGGGGAGCGAACACCGGGGAGCTGTTTTTT.

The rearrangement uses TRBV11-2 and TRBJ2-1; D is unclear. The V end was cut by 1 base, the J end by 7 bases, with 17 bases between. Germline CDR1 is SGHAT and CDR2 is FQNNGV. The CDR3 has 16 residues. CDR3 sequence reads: CASSLGASFSVNEQFF. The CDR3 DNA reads TGTGCCAGCAGCTTAGGGGCGTCATTCTCCGTTAATGAGCAGTTCTTC.

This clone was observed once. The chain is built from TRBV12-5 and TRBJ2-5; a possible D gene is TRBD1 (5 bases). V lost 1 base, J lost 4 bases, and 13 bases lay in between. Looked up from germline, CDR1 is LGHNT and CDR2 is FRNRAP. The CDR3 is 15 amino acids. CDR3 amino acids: CASGLGTPQSETQYF. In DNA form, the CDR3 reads TGTGCTAGTGGTTTGGGGACACCTCAATCAGAGACCCAGTACTTC.

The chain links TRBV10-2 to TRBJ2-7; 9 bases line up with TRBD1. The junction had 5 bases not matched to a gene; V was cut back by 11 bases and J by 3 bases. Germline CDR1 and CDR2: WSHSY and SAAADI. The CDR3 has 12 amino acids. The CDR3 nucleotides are TGCGCCGTCCGGGACAGGGTCTACGAGCAGTACTTC. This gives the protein CAVRDRVYEQYF.

CDR3 coding DNA: TGTGCCAGCAGTCACACAGGGGCGGCTTTCTTT. It is translated as CASSHTGAAFF. The chain employs TRBV28 and TRBJ1-1, with 7 bases that match TRBD1. Germline loops: CDR1 MDHEN, CDR2 SYDVKM. J lost 11 bases, V lost 5 bases, and 5 bases had no gene match. The CDR3 is made up of 11 amino acids.

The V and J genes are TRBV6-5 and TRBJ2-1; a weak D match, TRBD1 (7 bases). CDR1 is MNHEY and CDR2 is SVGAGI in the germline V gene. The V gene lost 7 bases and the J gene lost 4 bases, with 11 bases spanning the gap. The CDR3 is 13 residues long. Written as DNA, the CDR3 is TGTGCCAGCACGGAGGGGGCATACAATGAGCAGTTCTTC. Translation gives CASTEGAYNEQFF.

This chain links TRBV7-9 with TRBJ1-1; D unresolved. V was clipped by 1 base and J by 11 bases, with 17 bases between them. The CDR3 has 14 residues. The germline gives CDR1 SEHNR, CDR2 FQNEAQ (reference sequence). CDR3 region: CASSLVGELSAAFF. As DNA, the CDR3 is TGTGCCAGCAGCTTAGTGGGAGAACTCTCGGCGGCTTTCTTT.

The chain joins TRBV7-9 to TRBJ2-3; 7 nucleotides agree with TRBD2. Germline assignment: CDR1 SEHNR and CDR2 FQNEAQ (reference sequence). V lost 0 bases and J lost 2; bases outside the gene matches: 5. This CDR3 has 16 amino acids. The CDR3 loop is CASSLAGGGNTDTQYF. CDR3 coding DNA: TGTGCCAGCAGCTTAGCGGGCGGGGGTAACACAGATACGCAGTATTTT.

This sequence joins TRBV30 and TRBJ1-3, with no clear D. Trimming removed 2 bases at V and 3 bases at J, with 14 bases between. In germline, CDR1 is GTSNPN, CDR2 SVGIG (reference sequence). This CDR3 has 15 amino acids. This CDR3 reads CAWSTLRGDGNTIYF. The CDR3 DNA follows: TGTGCCTGGAGTACCCTTCGGGGTGATGGAAACACCATATATTTT.

The CDR3 sequence: CASSLVETNTEAFF. CDR3 DNA: TGTGCCAGCAGCTTAGTAGAAACGAACACTGAAGCTTTCTTT. J is TRBJ1-1 and V is TRBV7-8, with D hard to call. The V and J ends lost 1 base and 1 base respectively, with 7 bases between them. The CDR3 spans 14 residues. Germline V gene sequence: CDR1 SGHVS, CDR2 FQNEAQ.

The CDR3 loop reads CASSATGGGGEKLFF. CDR3 DNA sequence: TGTGCCAGCAGTGCCACAGGGGGCGGGGGGGAAAAACTGTTTTTT. The chain is built from TRBV25-1 and TRBJ1-4; 9 positions agree with TRBD1. Trimming cost V 4 bases and J 8 bases; bases outside gene matches: 8. Germline V lookup: CDR1 MGHDK, CDR2 SYGVNS. This CDR3 has 15 residues.

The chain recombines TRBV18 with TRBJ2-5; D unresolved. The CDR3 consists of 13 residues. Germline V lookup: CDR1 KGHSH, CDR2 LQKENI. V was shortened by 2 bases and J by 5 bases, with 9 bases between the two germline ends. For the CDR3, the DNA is TGTGCCAGCTCACCAGGCGAGGTGGAGACCCAGTACTTC. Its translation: CASSPGEVETQYF.

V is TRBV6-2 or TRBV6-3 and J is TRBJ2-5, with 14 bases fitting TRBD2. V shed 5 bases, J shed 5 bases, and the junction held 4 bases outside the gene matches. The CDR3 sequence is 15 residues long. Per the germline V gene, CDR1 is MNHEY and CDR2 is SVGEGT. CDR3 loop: CASSPRTSGRETQYF. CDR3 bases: TGTGCCAGCAGTCCCCGGACTAGCGGGAGGGAGACCCAGTACTTC.

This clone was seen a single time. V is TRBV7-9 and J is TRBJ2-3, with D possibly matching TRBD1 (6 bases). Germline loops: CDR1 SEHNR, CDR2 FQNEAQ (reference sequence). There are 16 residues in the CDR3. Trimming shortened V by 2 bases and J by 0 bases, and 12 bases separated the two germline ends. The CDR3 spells CASSLSSGDSTDTQYF. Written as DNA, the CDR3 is TGTGCCAGCAGCTTATCATCAGGGGATAGCACAGATACGCAGTATTTT.

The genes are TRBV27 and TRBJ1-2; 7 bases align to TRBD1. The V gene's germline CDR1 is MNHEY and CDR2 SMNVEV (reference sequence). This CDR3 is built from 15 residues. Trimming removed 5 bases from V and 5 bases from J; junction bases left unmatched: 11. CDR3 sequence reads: CASSPLQGPRYGYTF. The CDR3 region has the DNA TGTGCCAGCAGTCCACTACAGGGGCCTCGGTATGGCTACACCTTC.

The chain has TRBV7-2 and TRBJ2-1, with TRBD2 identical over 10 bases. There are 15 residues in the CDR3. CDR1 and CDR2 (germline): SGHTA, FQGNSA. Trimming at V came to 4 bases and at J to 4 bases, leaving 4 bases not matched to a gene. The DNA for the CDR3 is TGTGCCAGCAGCTCGTGGACTAGCGGATACAATGAGCAGTTCTTC. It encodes CASSSWTSGYNEQFF.

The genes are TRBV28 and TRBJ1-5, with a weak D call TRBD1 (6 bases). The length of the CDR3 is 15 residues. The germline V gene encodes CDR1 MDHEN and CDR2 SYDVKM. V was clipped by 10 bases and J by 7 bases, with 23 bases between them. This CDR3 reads CATTGFGIDRQPQHF. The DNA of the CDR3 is TGTGCCACTACAGGGTTTGGTATCGATCGGCAGCCCCAGCATTTT.

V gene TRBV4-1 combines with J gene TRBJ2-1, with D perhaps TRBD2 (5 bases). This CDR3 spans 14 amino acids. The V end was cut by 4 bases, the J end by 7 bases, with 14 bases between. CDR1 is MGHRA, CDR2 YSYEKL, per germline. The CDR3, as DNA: TGCGCCAGCAGCCCCCGGGAACTAGTTAATGAGCAGTTCTTC. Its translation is CASSPRELVNEQFF.